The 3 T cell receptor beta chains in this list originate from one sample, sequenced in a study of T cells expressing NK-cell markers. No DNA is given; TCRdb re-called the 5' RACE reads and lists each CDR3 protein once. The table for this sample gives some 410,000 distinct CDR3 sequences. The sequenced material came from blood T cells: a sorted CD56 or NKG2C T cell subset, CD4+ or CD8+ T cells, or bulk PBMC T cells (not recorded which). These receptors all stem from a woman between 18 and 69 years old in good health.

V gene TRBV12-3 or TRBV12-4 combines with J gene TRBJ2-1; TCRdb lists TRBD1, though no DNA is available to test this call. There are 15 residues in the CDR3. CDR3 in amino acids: CASSLSRKGTDEQFF.

The CDR3 loop reads CSVAGTNSYNEQFF. The rearrangement links TRBV29-1 to TRBJ2-1; there is no DNA to check the TCRdb D call of TRBD1. The CDR3 runs 14 residues. Germline CDR1 and CDR2: SQVTM and ANQGSEA.

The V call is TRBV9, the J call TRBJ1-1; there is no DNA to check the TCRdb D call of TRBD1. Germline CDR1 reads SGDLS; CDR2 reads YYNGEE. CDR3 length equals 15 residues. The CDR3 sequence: CASSSGQGVNTEAFF.